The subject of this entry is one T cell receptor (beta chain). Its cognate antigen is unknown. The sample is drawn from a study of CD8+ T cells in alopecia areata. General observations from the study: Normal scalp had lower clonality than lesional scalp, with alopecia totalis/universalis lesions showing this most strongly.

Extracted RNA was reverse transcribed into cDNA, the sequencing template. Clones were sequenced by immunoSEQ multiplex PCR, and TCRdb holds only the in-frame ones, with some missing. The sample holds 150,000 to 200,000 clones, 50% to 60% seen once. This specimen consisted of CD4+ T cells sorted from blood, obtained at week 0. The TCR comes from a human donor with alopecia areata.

CDR3 region: CASSQDWGRQTQPQHF. CDR3 DNA: TGCGCCAGCAGCCAAGATTGGGGCAGGCAAACTCAGCCCCAGCATTTT. The chain joins TRBV4-1 to TRBJ1-5; possibly TRBD1 for D (5 bases). There are 16 residues in the CDR3. The V end was cut by 0 bases, the J end by 6 bases, with 15 bases between. Germline CDR1 is MGHRA and CDR2 is YSYEKL.